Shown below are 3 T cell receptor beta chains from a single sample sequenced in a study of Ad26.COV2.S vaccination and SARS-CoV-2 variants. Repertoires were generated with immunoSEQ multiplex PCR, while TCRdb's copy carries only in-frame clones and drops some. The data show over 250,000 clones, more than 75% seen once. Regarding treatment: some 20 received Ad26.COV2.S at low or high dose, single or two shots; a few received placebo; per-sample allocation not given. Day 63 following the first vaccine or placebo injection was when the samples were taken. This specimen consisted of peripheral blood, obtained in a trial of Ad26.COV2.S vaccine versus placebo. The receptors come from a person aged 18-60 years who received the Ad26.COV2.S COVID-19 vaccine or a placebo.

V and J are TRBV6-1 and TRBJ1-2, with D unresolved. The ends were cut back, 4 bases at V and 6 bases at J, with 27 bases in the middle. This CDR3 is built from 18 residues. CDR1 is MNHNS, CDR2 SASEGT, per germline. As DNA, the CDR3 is TGTGCCAGCAGTGGTAGAGGGAACCGGGCTGCAGGAGTTGATGGCTACACCTTC. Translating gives CASSGRGNRAAGVDGYTF.

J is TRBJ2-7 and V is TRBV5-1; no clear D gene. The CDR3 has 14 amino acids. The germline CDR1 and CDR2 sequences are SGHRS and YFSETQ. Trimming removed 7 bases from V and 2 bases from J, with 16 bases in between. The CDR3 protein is CASPLQTEPYEQYF. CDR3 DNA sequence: TGCGCCAGCCCCTTGCAGACGGAACCCTACGAGCAGTACTTC.

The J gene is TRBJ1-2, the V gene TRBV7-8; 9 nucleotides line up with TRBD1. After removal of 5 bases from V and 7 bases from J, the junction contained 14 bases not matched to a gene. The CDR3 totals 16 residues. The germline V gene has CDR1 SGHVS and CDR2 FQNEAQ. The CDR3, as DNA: TGTGCCAGCAGCCCGTCAGCCACACAGGGGGCCGGTGGCTACACCTTC. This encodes CASSPSATQGAGGYTF. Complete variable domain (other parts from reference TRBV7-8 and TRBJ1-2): GAGVSQSPRYKVAKRGQDVALRCDPISGHVSLFWYQQALGQGPEFLTYFQNEAQLDKSGLPSDRFFAERPEGSVSTLKIQRTQQEDSAVYLCASSPSATQGAGGYTFGSGTRLTVV.